These 25 T cell receptor beta chains were sequenced from one sample in a study of blood T cells in healthy people across ages. A sample-barcoded 5' primer and a J-beta primer mix were used in a second PCR of roughly 7 to 11 cycles. Using its own MiXCR run on the 5' RACE reads, TCRdb lists one record per CDR3 protein. The sample lists around 870,000 distinct CDR3 sequences, about 28% seen once, with roughly a sixth in the top ten. Specimen: blood. The receptors derive from a woman aged 80 or over in good health.

To note about this clonotype: This may be a read error: a much more frequent sequence differs by one nucleotide. This chain uses TRBV20-1 with TRBJ1-2; D is ambiguous. Looked up from germline, CDR1 is DFQATT and CDR2 is SNEGSKA (reference sequence). The CDR3 spans 13 residues. For the CDR3, the DNA is TGCAGTGCTAGAGAGCTGATAAACTATGGCCACACCTTC. Its translation: CSARELINYGHTF.

This clonotype has a count of ten or more. The chain carries TRBV5-4 and TRBJ2-7, with 9 bases aligning to TRBD2. Germline V gene data show CDR1 as SGHNT and CDR2 as YYREEE (reference sequence). The CDR3 covers 15 residues. With 4 bases clipped from V and 1 base from J, the junction kept 6 bases outside the gene matches. The CDR3 sequence: CASSKAGGESYEQYF. For the CDR3, the DNA is TGTGCCAGCAGCAAGGCGGGGGGGGAATCCTACGAGCAGTACTTC.

A word on this clonotype: This clone may be a read error of a much larger clone one base away. A read error is likely, as this CDR3 ends without the conserved phenylalanine or tryptophan. The V gene is TRBV2, the J gene TRBJ2-5, with a tentative D call TRBD1 (6 bases). Germline CDR1 and CDR2: SNHLY and FYNNEI. Between the trimmed V and J ends, which lost 10 bases and 5 bases, there was a span of 17 bases. The CDR3 runs 13 residues. CDR3 region: CAIIKQGAETQYL. The CDR3 coding sequence is TGTGCCATTATCAAACAGGGAGCGGAGACCCAGTACCTC.

This clonotype has at least ten counts. V is TRBV27 and J is TRBJ2-1, with D uncertain. V was shortened by 8 bases and J by 3 bases, with 5 bases between the two germline ends. The germline V gene has CDR1 MNHEY and CDR2 SMNVEV (reference sequence). The CDR3 length is 11 residues. CDR3 bases: TGTGCCAGCGGGTACTACAATGAGCAGTTCTTC. Translation: CASGYYNEQFF.

As concerns this clonotype: At one end the junction does not follow the germline gene, possibly because of a read error. The chain has TRBV24-1 and TRBJ2-1; TRBD2 agrees at 8 bases. Germline-derived CDR1 and CDR2 are KGHDR and SFDVKD. This CDR3 contains 15 residues. The CDR3 DNA follows: TGTGCCACCAGTGATACCGCGGGACTAGGAAATGGGCAGTTCTTC. It specifies CATSDTAGLGNGQFF.

In its sample, this clonotype was seen many times. V is TRBV6-2 or TRBV6-3 and J is TRBJ1-2; no clear D gene. The germline CDR1 and CDR2 sequences are MNHEY and SVGEGT. Deletions cut 4 bases from V and 7 bases from J, with 10 bases between. The CDR3 consists of 12 residues. The CDR3 DNA follows: TGTGCCAGCAGTTCGGGCCTTCTTGGCTACACCTTC. It codes for CASSSGLLGYTF.

This rearrangement joins TRBV11-3 to TRBJ1-1; D unclear. V shed 1 base and J shed 2 bases, with 8 bases lying between them. In germline, CDR1 is SGHNT, CDR2 YENEEA. This CDR3 region has 14 residues. The CDR3 nucleotides are TGTGCCAGCAGCTTAGTGGCCGACAACACTGAAGCTTTCTTT. Its protein is CASSLVADNTEAFF. Full variable domain (outside the CDR3, taken from reference TRBV11-3 and TRBJ1-1): EAGVVQSPRYKIIEKKQPVAFWCNPISGHNTLYWYLQNLGQGPELLIRYENEEAVDDSQLPKDRFSAERLKGVDSTLKIQPAELGDSAVYLCASSLVADNTEAFFGQGTRLTVV.

The chain recombines TRBV7-2 with TRBJ2-3; D not certain. The CDR3 contains 13 residues. Trimming pared 4 bases from V and 5 bases from J, leaving 10 bases between. Germline loops: CDR1 SGHTA, CDR2 FQGNSA. CDR3 sequence reads: CASSSHPLDTQYF. The CDR3 DNA sequence: TGTGCCAGCAGCTCCCACCCCCTAGATACGCAGTATTTT. The full variable domain, completed using reference TRBV7-2 and TRBJ2-3, is GAGVSQSPSNKVTEKGKDVELRCDPISGHTALYWYRQSLGQGLEFLIYFQGNSAPDKSGLPSDRFSAERTGGSVSTLTIQRTQQEDSAVYLCASSSHPLDTQYFGPGTRLTVL.

This clonotype has just a few counts. The V call is TRBV3-1, the J call TRBJ1-5; no definite D call. The CDR3 runs to 12 residues. In germline, CDR1 is LGHDT, CDR2 YNNKEL (reference sequence). Between the trimmed V and J ends, which lost 7 bases and 6 bases, there was a span of 10 bases. The CDR3, as DNA: TGTGCCAGCACCTCGGAAGGTCAGCCCCAGCATTTT. This codes for CASTSEGQPQHF.

As for this clonotype: This may be a read error: a much more frequent sequence differs by one nucleotide. V is TRBV27 and J is TRBJ1-4; unclear D gene. Germline V gene data show CDR1 as MNHEY and CDR2 as SMNVEV (reference sequence). The CDR3 covers 14 residues. CDR3 bases: TGTGCCAACAGTAGGATCGCAACTAATGAAAAACTGTTTTTT. It encodes CANSRIATNEKLFF.

This clonotype was detected ten times or more. This chain links TRBV7-9 with TRBJ2-1, with D possibly TRBD2 on 5 matching bases. V was shortened by 5 bases and J by 4 bases, with 12 bases between the two germline ends. Germline V gene sequence: CDR1 SEHNR, CDR2 FQNEAQ (reference sequence). The CDR3 extends over 14 amino acids. The CDR3 DNA follows: TGTGCCAGCAGCCAGGACGGGGTATACAATGAGCAGTTCTTC. As protein: CASSQDGVYNEQFF.

This clonotype has just a few counts. CDR3 bases: TGTGCCTGGAGACAGAATTATAACACTGAAGCTTTCTTT. Its translation: CAWRQNYNTEAFF. The chain couples TRBV30 to TRBJ1-1; D uncertain. Germline V gene sequence: CDR1 GTSNPN, CDR2 SVGIG (reference sequence). The CDR3 has 13 residues. V lost 3 bases and J lost 2, with 10 bases in between.

CDR3 coding DNA: TGTGCCAGCAGCTCCATTGGCCTGGCGAACACTGAAGCTTTCTTT. This sequence encodes CASSSIGLANTEAFF. The chain links TRBV7-2 to TRBJ1-1, with D hard to call. CDR1 and CDR2 (germline): SGHTA, FQGNSA. V was clipped by 4 bases and J by 1 base, with 13 bases between them. This CDR3 has 15 amino acids.

CDR3 residues: CASRLDGNTGELFF. The CDR3 DNA reads as TGTGCCAGCAGATTAGACGGGAACACCGGGGAGCTGTTTTTT. The rearrangement uses TRBV2 and TRBJ2-2; D gene unclear. Germline V CDR1 and CDR2: SNHLY, FYNNEI. The V end was cut by 6 bases, the J end by 1 base, with 9 bases between. This CDR3 has 14 amino acids.

The chain has TRBV21-1 and TRBJ1-1. TRBV21-1 is annotated as a pseudogene. CDR3 length: 18 amino acids. The CDR3 region has the DNA TGTGCCAGCAGCAAAGAATACAGGGAGGGGGGCATGCACACTGAAGCTTTCTTT. Amino acids: CASSKEYREGGMHTEAFF.

Comments on this clonotype: A read error may be the cause here, since a much bigger clone is one base away. This chain links TRBV11-1 with TRBJ2-1, with unresolved D. The CDR3 sequence is 20 residues long. CDR1 and CDR2 from the germline V gene are SGHAT and FQDESV (reference sequence). V was trimmed by 4 bases and J by 0 bases, leaving 25 bases between them. The CDR3 region has the DNA TGTGCCAGCAGCTCCCGGGTATCCCCGAGACGGAATAGCTCCTACAATGAGCAGTTCTTC. Its protein product is CASSSRVSPRRNSSYNEQFF.

The V call is TRBV29-1, the J call TRBJ1-1; 7 bases map to TRBD1. CDR3 length: 12 residues. Germline V CDR1 and CDR2: SQVTM, ANQGSEA. The V segment lost 4 bases and the J segment 5 bases; nucleotides outside the gene matches: 4. The CDR3 coding sequence is TGCAGCGTTGGGGCAGGGGGGACTGAAGCTTTCTTT. Its protein product is CSVGAGGTEAFF.

This clonotype was detected many times. V and J are TRBV6-6 and TRBJ2-3; D perhaps matches TRBD1 (6 bases). Per germline, CDR1 MNHNY and CDR2 SVGAGI (reference sequence). CDR3 length equals 15 residues. V dropped 2 bases and J dropped 2 bases, with 11 bases sitting between them. In DNA form, the CDR3 reads TGTGCCAGCAGTTACGGACAGCAATACACAGATACGCAGTATTTT. This gives the protein CASSYGQQYTDTQYF.

In this sample, this clonotype turned up a few times. The chain carries TRBV24-1 and TRBJ2-5; D is unresolved. CDR1 is KGHDR and CDR2 is SFDVKD in the germline V gene. The CDR3 covers 13 residues. V was pared by 5 bases and J by 11 bases, with 17 bases between. CDR3: CATSVGTYNEQYF. DNA for the CDR3: TGTGCCACCAGTGTGGGTACCTACAATGAGCAGTACTTC.

J is TRBJ1-5 and V is TRBV19, with D possibly matching TRBD1 (5 bases). The CDR3 length is 14 residues. Trimming shortened V by 5 bases and J by 6 bases, and 14 bases separated the two germline ends. From germline, CDR1 is LNHDA and CDR2 SQIVND (reference sequence). This CDR3 is CASSESQGSQPQHF. The CDR3 DNA reads as TGTGCCAGTAGTGAGAGTCAGGGTTCTCAGCCCCAGCATTTT.

This clonotype was detected many times. The chain couples TRBV7-9 to TRBJ2-3; a weak D match, TRBD1 (5 bases). Germline V gene sequence: CDR1 SEHNR, CDR2 FQNEAQ (reference sequence). Trimming cost V 1 base and J 4 bases, with 15 bases left between them. The CDR3 runs to 16 residues. The CDR3, as DNA: TGTGCCAGCAGCTTAGGAGAGTGGCAGGGCGCAGATACGCAGTATTTT. Encoded protein: CASSLGEWQGADTQYF.

This clonotype was found many times. The gene calls are TRBV10-3 and TRBJ2-5, with a weak D call TRBD2 (5 bases). The germline gives CDR1 ENHRY, CDR2 SYGVKD. V lost 4 bases and J 5 bases, leaving 11 bases between the germline ends. The CDR3 is made up of 13 amino acids. CDR3 bases: TGTGCCATCAGTGCTCGGGGTGGGGAGACCCAGTACTTC. Residues: CAISARGGETQYF.

V gene TRBV10-2 combines with J gene TRBJ1-1, with D unclear. CDR1 is WSHSY and CDR2 is SAAADI in the germline V gene. The germline V and J ends were trimmed by 4 bases and 3 bases, with 15 bases remaining between them. The CDR3 extends over 15 amino acids. CDR3 in DNA: TGCGCCAGCAGTGGCTCCCACGCGGGATACACTGAAGCTTTCTTT. This codes for CASSGSHAGYTEAFF.

This clonotype occurred a few times. The rearrangement links TRBV7-2 to TRBJ2-1; 13 bases map to TRBD2. Looked up from germline, CDR1 is SGHTA and CDR2 is FQGNSA. The CDR3 length is 17 residues. J was trimmed by 5 bases and V by 4 bases; bases with no gene match: 8. CDR3 sequence reads: CASSSSRLAGGHNEQFF. DNA of the CDR3: TGTGCCAGCAGCTCGAGTCGACTAGCGGGGGGCCACAATGAGCAGTTCTTC.

The chain recombines TRBV5-1 with TRBJ2-1; TRBD1 is a possible D gene (5 bases). The ends were cut back, 0 bases at V and 6 bases at J, with 16 bases in the middle. CDR3 length: 16 residues. Germline V gives CDR1 SGHRS, CDR2 YFSETQ. CDR3 in amino acids: CASSLDDSAKINEQFF. CDR3 DNA sequence: TGCGCCAGCAGCTTGGATGACAGTGCCAAAATCAATGAGCAGTTCTTC.